What follows are 9 T cell receptor beta chains derived from one specimen sequenced in a study of blood T cell repertoires in COVID-19. Here immunoSEQ multiplex PCR was the method, and the copy in TCRdb shows in-frame clones only, minus some. This table holds 200,000 to 300,000 clones, about 85% found once. The material sequenced was peripheral blood. Source of these receptors: an older woman with active or convalescent COVID-19.

The CDR3 loop is CASSALAGSSYEQYF. The CDR3 DNA sequence: TGCGCCAGCAGCGCTCTAGCGGGGAGCTCCTACGAGCAGTACTTC. This chain connects TRBV5-1 to TRBJ2-7; 9 bases match TRBD2. In germline, CDR1 is SGHRS, CDR2 YFSETQ. With 4 bases clipped from V and 0 bases from J, the junction kept 5 bases outside the gene matches. This CDR3 is built from 15 residues.

This chain joins TRBV3-1 (or the pseudogene TRBV3-2) and TRBJ2-2; 8 bases match TRBD2. Germline CDR1 LGHDT, CDR2 YNNKEL (reference sequence). J was trimmed by 4 bases and V by 3 bases; bases with no gene match: 1. This CDR3 spans 14 amino acids. Here the CDR3 DNA reads TGTGCCAGCAGCCACGCGGGGGGCACCGGGGAGCTGTTTTTT. It translates to CASSHAGGTGELFF.

The V and J genes are TRBV29-1 and TRBJ1-1; D unresolved. V was pared by 7 bases and J by 0 bases, with 12 bases between. The CDR3 length is 13 residues. Looked up from germline, CDR1 is SQVTM and CDR2 is ANQGSEA. The CDR3, as DNA: TGCAGCGCCGAGGGCAGTATGAACACTGAAGCTTTCTTT. It yields the protein CSAEGSMNTEAFF. Full variable domain (outside the CDR3, taken from reference TRBV29-1 and TRBJ1-1): SAVISQKPSRDICQRGTSLTIQCQVDSQVTMMFWYRQQPGQSLTLIATANQGSEATYESGFVIDKFPISRPNLTFSTLTVSNMSPEDSSIYLCSAEGSMNTEAFFGQGTRLTVV.

The genes are TRBV2 and TRBJ1-2; D remains ambiguous. This CDR3 is built from 13 residues. Germline V gene sequence: CDR1 SNHLY, CDR2 FYNNEI. V dropped 7 bases and J dropped 5 bases, with 14 bases sitting between them. Here the CDR3 DNA reads TGTGCCAGCACATGGAGGGTGAATTATGGCTACACCTTC. Its protein is CASTWRVNYGYTF.

The chain couples TRBV27 to TRBJ2-1, with 7 bases fitting TRBD2. This CDR3 contains 20 residues. The V segment lost 6 bases and the J segment 3 bases; nucleotides outside the gene matches: 23. Germline values: CDR1 MNHEY, CDR2 SMNVEV (reference sequence). CDR3 in amino acids: CASSAYMGGGSGRNYNEQFF. CDR3 in DNA: TGTGCCAGCAGCGCCTATATGGGGGGGGGATCCGGGAGGAACTACAATGAGCAGTTCTTC.

J is TRBJ2-4 and V is TRBV27, with D unclear. The V gene lost 4 bases and the J gene lost 0 bases, with 7 bases spanning the gap. Germline V gene lookup returns CDR1 MNHEY and CDR2 SMNVEV (reference sequence). The CDR3 sequence is 14 residues long. The CDR3 loop is CASSSPLAKNIQYF. The CDR3 DNA follows: TGTGCCAGCAGTTCCCCCTTAGCCAAAAACATTCAGTACTTC.

J is TRBJ2-2 and V is TRBV11-2; no clear D gene. CDR3 length: 14 residues. Germline V lookup: CDR1 SGHAT, CDR2 FQNNGV. The V gene lost 7 bases and the J gene lost 0 bases, with 9 bases spanning the gap. This chain's CDR3 is CASIAISNTGELFF. As DNA, the CDR3 is TGTGCCAGCATCGCTATTTCGAACACCGGGGAGCTGTTTTTT.

The V call is TRBV5-5, the J call TRBJ2-5, with a possible D match to TRBD2 (5 bases). The CDR3 is 15 amino acids. Trimming took 4 bases from V and 3 from J, leaving 16 bases between them. CDR1 is SGHKS and CDR2 is YYEKEE in the germline V gene (reference sequence). The CDR3 sequence: CASSPRPAGEETQYF. CDR3 in DNA: TGTGCCAGCAGCCCCCGACCGGCCGGGGAAGAGACCCAGTACTTC.

Here the CDR3 reads CAWTSGTVDTQYF. DNA of the CDR3: TGTGCCTGGACTAGCGGGACGGTAGATACGCAGTATTTT. The rearrangement uses TRBV30 and TRBJ2-3; 9 bases match TRBD2. From germline, CDR1 is GTSNPN and CDR2 SVGIG (reference sequence). With V trimmed by 4 bases and J by 5 bases, 4 bases remained unmatched. The CDR3 is 13 amino acids.